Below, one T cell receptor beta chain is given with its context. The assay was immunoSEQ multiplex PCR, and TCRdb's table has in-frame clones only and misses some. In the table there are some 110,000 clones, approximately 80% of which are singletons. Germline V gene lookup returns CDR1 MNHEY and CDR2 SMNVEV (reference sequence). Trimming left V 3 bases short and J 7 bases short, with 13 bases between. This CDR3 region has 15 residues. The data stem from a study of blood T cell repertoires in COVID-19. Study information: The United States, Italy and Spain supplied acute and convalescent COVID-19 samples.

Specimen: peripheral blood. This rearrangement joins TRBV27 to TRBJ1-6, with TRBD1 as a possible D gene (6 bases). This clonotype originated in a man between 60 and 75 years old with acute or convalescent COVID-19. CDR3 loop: CASSFGGGDNSPLHF. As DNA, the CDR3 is TGTGCCAGCAGTTTTGGGGGGGGCGACAATTCACCCCTCCACTTT.